The 20 T cell receptor beta chains below come from one sample, sequenced in a study of shared clonotypes between healthy human individuals. The data were produced by immunoSEQ multiplex PCR, yet TCRdb's version contains in-frame clones alone and is incomplete. The data hold 2 million to 2.5 million clones, with 95% observed a single time. Sequencing was carried out using naive CD4+ T cells sorted from blood. Subset of the sample: CD45RA+ positively selected. The origin of the receptors is a young man in good health.

This chain connects TRBV6-1 to TRBJ1-3, with a possible D match to TRBD1 (5 bases). This CDR3 has 15 residues. Germline V CDR1 and CDR2: MNHNS, SASEGT. Trimming removed 1 base at V and 0 bases at J, with 7 bases between. The CDR3 DNA reads TGTGCCAGCAGTGAAGGACAGAGCTCTGGAAACACCATATATTTT. Amino acids: CASSEGQSSGNTIYF.

The chain carries TRBV5-6 and TRBJ2-2; 9 bases agree with TRBD2. The junction had 7 bases not matched to a gene; V was cut back by 0 bases and J by 4 bases. The CDR3 contains 17 residues. CDR1 is SGHDT, CDR2 YYEEEE, per germline. CDR3 in amino acids: CASSLAGSGGLTGELFF. The CDR3 DNA sequence: TGTGCCAGCAGCTTGGCCGGGAGCGGGGGGCTCACCGGGGAGCTGTTTTTT.

The rearrangement links TRBV30 to TRBJ2-5; 7 bases agree with TRBD1. CDR3 length: 13 residues. The V segment lost 3 bases and the J segment 4 bases; nucleotides outside the gene matches: 5. Per the germline V gene, CDR1 is GTSNPN and CDR2 is SVGIG (reference sequence). The CDR3 nucleotides are TGTGCCTGGAGGGCCCCAGGGGGAGAGACCCAGTACTTC. Encoded protein: CAWRAPGGETQYF.

The chain combines TRBV6-5 with TRBJ2-4; D ambiguous. Trimming stripped 5 bases from V and 5 bases from J, with 16 bases between. This CDR3 is built from 15 residues. CDR1 is MNHEY and CDR2 is SVGAGI in the germline V gene. CDR3 amino acids: CASSPAALLQNIQYF. The CDR3 DNA follows: TGTGCCAGCAGTCCGGCGGCTTTACTCCAAAACATTCAGTACTTC.

V gene TRBV30 combines with J gene TRBJ1-6, with 10 bases aligning to TRBD1. Germline trimming cut 4 bases from V and 13 bases from J; bases unmatched to any gene: 22. Germline V gene sequence: CDR1 GTSNPN, CDR2 SVGIG (reference sequence). The CDR3 runs to 18 residues. CDR3 sequence: CAWTRGGFLGQGFAPLHF. In DNA form, the CDR3 reads TGTGCCTGGACAAGGGGGGGTTTTTTGGGACAGGGGTTTGCCCCCCTCCACTTT. Based on the CDR3 plus reference TRBV30 and TRBJ1-6, the full variable domain is SQTIHQWPATLVQPVGSPLSLECTVEGTSNPNLYWYRQAAGRGLQLLFYSVGIGQISSEVPQNLSASRPQDRQFILSSKKLLLSDSGFYLCAWTRGGFLGQGFAPLHFGNGTRLTVT.

The J gene is TRBJ2-7, the V gene TRBV5-1; D is perhaps TRBD1 (6 bases). The CDR3 contains 14 residues. Trimming cost V 4 bases and J 0 bases, with 11 bases left between them. Per germline, CDR1 SGHRS and CDR2 YFSETQ. CDR3 nucleotide sequence: TGCGCCAGCAGCCCGCGACAGGACTCCTACGAGCAGTACTTC. This translates into CASSPRQDSYEQYF.

The gene calls are TRBV4-3 and TRBJ2-2; weak D call: TRBD1 (6 bases). Germline-derived CDR1 and CDR2 are LGHNA and YSLEER. The CDR3 extends over 14 amino acids. Trimming took off 0 bases at V and 5 bases at J, with 7 bases between the two ends. The CDR3 is CASSQEQGTGELFF. As DNA, the CDR3 is TGCGCCAGCAGCCAAGAACAGGGTACCGGGGAGCTGTTTTTT.

V is TRBV18 and J is TRBJ1-4; possibly TRBD1 for D (5 bases). The CDR3 extends over 16 amino acids. V lost 6 bases and J 0 bases, leaving 14 bases between the germline ends. Germline V gene data show CDR1 as KGHSH and CDR2 as LQKENI. CDR3 sequence: CASSLRAFATNEKLFF. CDR3 nucleotides: TGTGCCAGCTCCCTCAGGGCGTTTGCAACTAATGAAAAACTGTTTTTT.

This chain links TRBV7-2 with TRBJ2-7; 12 nucleotides agree with TRBD2. CDR1 is SGHTA and CDR2 is FQGNSA in the germline V gene. The CDR3 spans 19 residues. J lost 5 bases, V lost 4 bases, and 18 bases had no gene match. The CDR3 loop is CASSSPWTSGNTFINEQYF. The CDR3 DNA follows: TGTGCCAGCAGCTCGCCCTGGACTAGCGGGAATACCTTCATAAACGAGCAGTACTTC.

The rearrangement uses TRBV18 and TRBJ2-7; no reliable D call. Trimming left V 5 bases short and J 0 bases short, with 8 bases between. Germline CDR1 is KGHSH and CDR2 is LQKENI. CDR3 length equals 13 residues. CDR3 nucleotide sequence: TGTGCCAGCTCAGAGATAAGCTCCTACGAGCAGTACTTC. The encoded protein is CASSEISSYEQYF.

The rearrangement uses TRBV18 and TRBJ2-3; the D gene is possibly TRBD1 (5 bases). The CDR3 is 11 amino acids. CDR1 and CDR2 (germline): KGHSH, LQKENI. Deletions cut 10 bases from V and 6 bases from J, with 11 bases between. CDR3 loop: CATSAGDTQYF. CDR3 nucleotide sequence: TGTGCCACTTCGGCAGGGGATACGCAGTATTTT.

For the CDR3, the DNA is TGTGCCATCAGTGAGTACCGCTTGGGCAGGGGGTATAACACTGAAGCTTTCTTT. This gives the protein CAISEYRLGRGYNTEAFF. The chain couples TRBV10-3 to TRBJ1-1; 7 bases align to TRBD1. The CDR3 contains 18 residues. Germline assignment: CDR1 ENHRY and CDR2 SYGVKD. V dropped 1 base and J dropped 2; count of bases not matched to a gene: 13.

A single count supports this clone. The rearrangement joins TRBV30 to TRBJ2-7; D might be TRBD1 or TRBD2, each matching 6 bases. This CDR3 has 13 residues. V lost 3 bases to trimming and J lost 5 bases, with 14 bases between them. Germline V gene lookup returns CDR1 GTSNPN and CDR2 SVGIG (reference sequence). CDR3 in DNA: TGTGCCTGGAGAGGGGGGAGGATCCACGAGCAGTACTTC. Translated, it gives CAWRGGRIHEQYF.

This chain joins TRBV11-2 and TRBJ2-3, with 8 nucleotides matching TRBD2. Germline CDR1 SGHAT, CDR2 FQNNGV. The CDR3 is 16 residues long. With V trimmed by 2 bases and J by 4 bases, 8 bases remained unmatched. CDR3 coding DNA: TGTGCCAGCAGCTTAAACGGGAGGGCCAATTCAGATACGCAGTATTTT. This gives the protein CASSLNGRANSDTQYF.

The chain couples TRBV28 to TRBJ2-7; TRBD1 aligns across 9 bases. J lost 11 bases, V lost 1 base, and 3 bases had no gene match. Germline V gene sequence: CDR1 MDHEN, CDR2 SYDVKM. The CDR3 totals 12 residues. The CDR3 protein is CASSLSGDREYF. CDR3 coding DNA: TGTGCCAGCAGTTTATCGGGGGACAGGGAGTACTTC. Supplemented by reference TRBV28 and TRBJ2-7, the full variable domain reads DVKVTQSSRYLVKRTGEKVFLECVQDMDHENMFWYRQDPGLGLRLIYFSYDVKMKEKGDIPEGYSVSREKKERFSLILESASTNQTSMYLCASSLSGDREYFGPGTRLTVT.

V is TRBV6-5 and J is TRBJ2-5; TRBD1 is a possible D gene (5 bases). In germline, CDR1 is MNHEY, CDR2 SVGAGI. V lost 4 bases and J 2 bases, leaving 8 bases between the germline ends. CDR3 size: 13 residues. The CDR3 loop reads CASSSQGQETQYF. In DNA, the CDR3 is TGTGCCAGCAGTTCCCAGGGTCAAGAGACCCAGTACTTC.

A single count supports this clone. The rearrangement links TRBV9 to TRBJ1-1, with a possible D match to TRBD1 (5 bases). This CDR3 has 17 amino acids. Trimming pared 3 bases from V and 6 bases from J, leaving 24 bases between. Germline V gene lookup returns CDR1 SGDLS and CDR2 YYNGEE. The CDR3 protein is CASSASGTAEGRSEAFF. For the CDR3, the DNA is TGTGCCAGCAGCGCTTCCGGGACGGCGGAAGGGCGGTCTGAAGCTTTCTTT.

The V gene is TRBV30, the J gene TRBJ1-6, with 7 bases fitting TRBD1. The V gene end was trimmed by 2 bases and the J gene end by 7 bases; junction bases not matched to a gene: 5. The CDR3 is 14 amino acids. Germline V gene data show CDR1 as GTSNPN and CDR2 as SVGIG (reference sequence). The CDR3 bases are TGTGCCTGGAGTATGAGACAGGGAAATTCACCCCTCCACTTT. Amino acid sequence: CAWSMRQGNSPLHF.

In this sample, this clone turned up once. The same CDR3 also results from other DNA sequences found in this sample. The J gene is TRBJ2-2, the V gene TRBV29-1, with D unresolved. The CDR3 sequence is 13 residues long. Germline-derived CDR1 and CDR2 are SQVTM and ANQGSEA. Trimming shortened V by 3 bases and J by 1 base, and 6 bases separated the two germline ends. CDR3: CSVDRQNTGELFF. The CDR3 DNA follows: TGCAGCGTTGATAGACAGAACACCGGGGAGCTGTTTTTT.

This clone showed up just once. V usage is TRBV7-9 and J usage is TRBJ2-2, with 9 bases fitting TRBD2. This CDR3 has 18 amino acids. Germline values: CDR1 SEHNR, CDR2 FQNEAQ (reference sequence). The J segment lost 3 bases and the V segment lost 3 bases, leaving 11 bases of the junction unmatched. CDR3 loop: CASSFTLSGGADTGELFF. CDR3 DNA sequence: TGTGCCAGCAGCTTTACCCTTAGCGGGGGCGCGGACACCGGGGAGCTGTTTTTT.